Below, 25 T cell receptor beta chains from the same sample are listed, as sequenced in a study of read filtering for tumor transcriptome and immune sequencing. Molecular barcoded adaptors covering alpha/delta and beta/gamma chains were used on approximately 400 ng RNA. TCRdb passed the reads through MiXCR, listing each CDR3 protein once. The sample holds 120,000 or so distinct CDR3 sequences, around 13% seen once. Sequenced material: a population of CD138-negative cells sorted from bone marrow. The receptor source for this set is a donor aged 40 or over with multiple myeloma.

The genes are TRBV7-9 and TRBJ2-7; TRBD1 is a possible D gene (5 bases). This CDR3 has 14 residues. The V end was cut by 2 bases, the J end by 1 base, with 9 bases between. Germline CDR1 reads SEHNR; CDR2 reads FQNEAQ (reference sequence). CDR3 sequence reads: CASSLPQESYEQYF. DNA for the CDR3: TGTGCCAGCAGCTTACCACAGGAATCCTACGAGCAGTACTTC.

This clonotype was counted many times. The V gene is TRBV7-2, the J gene TRBJ2-3; 11 positions match TRBD2. CDR1 is SGHTA and CDR2 is FQGNSA in the germline V gene. The trim removed 3 bases at V and 6 bases at J, leaving 5 bases unmatched. CDR3 size: 15 residues. The CDR3 DNA sequence: TGTGCCAGCAGCTTTACTAGCGGGAGCCGTGATACGCAGTATTTT. It encodes CASSFTSGSRDTQYF.

As for this clonotype: A much larger clonotype is one base distant, so this may be a read error. The chain employs TRBV20-1 and TRBJ2-1, with a tentative D call TRBD1 (5 bases). CDR1 DFQATT and CDR2 SNEGSKA come from the germline V gene (reference sequence). This CDR3 is built from 11 residues. V lost 4 bases to trimming and J lost 10 bases, with 11 bases between them. This CDR3 is CSATRAKEQFF. The CDR3 nucleotides read TGCAGTGCTACCAGGGCCAAAGAGCAGTTCTTC.

This clonotype was recorded many times. The V call is TRBV6-5, the J call TRBJ1-1; 11 bases fit TRBD1. V shed 6 bases, J shed 4 bases, and the junction held 4 bases outside the gene matches. The germline CDR1 and CDR2 sequences are MNHEY and SVGAGI. There are 14 residues in the CDR3. The CDR3 DNA reads as TGTGCCAGCAGGGGACAGGGGGGCATCACTGAAGCTTTCTTT. It yields the protein CASRGQGGITEAFF.

This clonotype was seen many times. The chain carries TRBV7-9 and TRBJ1-1; 8 positions match TRBD1. V gave up 6 bases and J gave up 10 bases; unmatched junction bases: 34. Germline V gene data show CDR1 as SEHNR and CDR2 as FQNEAQ (reference sequence). The CDR3 spans 21 residues. In DNA, the CDR3 is TGTGCCAGCAGTTCCATCGGGACAGGTCAAGAGGCAAACCTGGCTAGGGGGGGAGCTTTCTTT. Protein: CASSSIGTGQEANLARGGAFF. The variable domain in full, completed from reference TRBV7-9 and TRBJ1-1, reads DTGVSQNPRHKITKRGQNVTFRCDPISEHNRLYWYRQTLGQGPEFLTYFQNEAQLEKSRLLSDRFSAERPKGSFSTLEIQRTEQGDSAMYLCASSSIGTGQEANLARGGAFFGQGTRLTVV.

The chain carries TRBV2 and TRBJ2-4; D is unclear. The V end was cut by 6 bases, the J end by 0 bases, with 9 bases between. Per the germline V gene, CDR1 is SNHLY and CDR2 is FYNNEI. The CDR3 contains 14 residues. CDR3 loop: CASRDQVAKNIQYF. The CDR3 DNA sequence: TGTGCCAGCAGGGACCAGGTAGCCAAAAACATTCAGTACTTC.

This clonotype was observed many times. This chain connects TRBV11-2 to TRBJ1-2, with a weak D call TRBD1 (5 bases). V lost 1 base to trimming and J lost 3 bases, with 6 bases between them. CDR1 and CDR2 (germline): SGHAT, FQNNGV. The CDR3 totals 13 residues. The CDR3 loop is CASSLAGDYGYTF. In DNA form, the CDR3 reads TGTGCCAGCAGCTTAGCGGGGGACTATGGCTACACCTTC.

Notes on this clonotype: Since a much larger clone is just one base distant, this may be a read error. V is TRBV7-9 and J is TRBJ2-5; D remains ambiguous. There are 13 residues in the CDR3. Germline V lookup: CDR1 SEHNR, CDR2 FQNEAQ (reference sequence). Trimming left V 3 bases short and J 3 bases short, with 8 bases between. CDR3 sequence: CASSFMAEETQYF. Here the CDR3 DNA reads TGTGCCAGCAGCTTTATGGCAGAAGAGACCCAGTACTTC.

Comments on this clonotype: This could be a read error, since a much larger clone is one nucleotide away. The rearrangement links TRBV6-5 to TRBJ1-5; no firm D call. The V gene lost 8 bases and the J gene lost 3 bases, with 11 bases spanning the gap. Germline V gene data show CDR1 as MNHEY and CDR2 as SVGAGI. The CDR3 runs to 13 residues. CDR3 residues: CASRDTSNQPQHF. CDR3 DNA sequence: TGTGCCAGCCGTGACACATCCAATCAGCCCCAGCATTTT.

This clonotype was seen many times. The rearrangement joins TRBV24-1 to TRBJ2-1; the match to TRBD2 covers 7 bases. The CDR3 has 16 residues. The germline V gene has CDR1 KGHDR and CDR2 SFDVKD. V shed 4 bases and J 7 bases; nucleotides not matched to a gene: 12. For the CDR3, the DNA is TGTGCCACCAGTGACCCCTGGGGGGGTGTAGCAAATGAGCAGTTCTTC. Protein: CATSDPWGGVANEQFF.

This clonotype was recorded a few times. V usage is TRBV27 and J usage is TRBJ2-3, with 7 positions matching TRBD2. The CDR3 totals 16 residues. The germline gives CDR1 MNHEY, CDR2 SMNVEV (reference sequence). V was pared by 7 bases and J by 3 bases, with 13 bases of the junction left unmatched. The CDR3 spells CASTTGLLSGTDTQYF. CDR3 in DNA: TGTGCCAGCACTACGGGACTACTTTCAGGGACAGATACGCAGTATTTT.

In this sample, this clonotype turned up many times. V gene TRBV20-1 combines with J gene TRBJ1-5; D remains ambiguous. The CDR3 sequence is 13 residues long. Germline CDR1 is DFQATT and CDR2 is SNEGSKA (reference sequence). V shed 4 bases and J shed 0 bases, with 7 bases lying between them. The DNA for the CDR3 is TGCAGTGCTACCGGATTTAGCAATCAGCCCCAGCATTTT. Translated, it gives CSATGFSNQPQHF.

This clonotype was counted ten times or more. The chain links TRBV5-5 to TRBJ2-3; D ambiguous. The length of the CDR3 is 14 residues. Germline V gene lookup returns CDR1 SGHKS and CDR2 YYEKEE (reference sequence). The V end lost 4 bases, the J end lost 2 bases, and 11 bases lay between the germline ends. CDR3 in amino acids: CASSHQNPTDTQYF. The CDR3 DNA is TGTGCCAGCAGCCATCAAAACCCCACAGATACGCAGTATTTT.

This clonotype occurred many times. The V call is TRBV5-1, the J call TRBJ2-6; D not resolved. CDR1 and CDR2 from the germline V gene are SGHRS and YFSETQ. This CDR3 contains 16 residues. V was pared by 0 bases and J by 2 bases, with 9 bases between. The chain's CDR3 is CASSLEVRAGANVLTF. In DNA, the CDR3 is TGCGCCAGCAGCTTGGAGGTCAGAGCTGGGGCCAACGTCCTGACTTTC.

There are many counts of this clonotype. The chain combines TRBV19 with TRBJ1-5, with a tentative D call TRBD1 (5 bases). The CDR3 covers 14 residues. The V gene lost 1 base and the J gene lost 5 bases, with 9 bases spanning the gap. From germline, CDR1 is LNHDA and CDR2 SQIVND (reference sequence). The CDR3 protein is CASSIGRDDQPQHF. CDR3 sequence (DNA): TGTGCCAGTAGTATAGGCAGGGACGATCAGCCCCAGCATTTT.

This clonotype was recorded at least ten times. The CDR3 is CASSLASGPGEQFF. CDR3 bases: TGCGCCAGCAGCTTGGCCTCAGGCCCCGGGGAGCAGTTCTTC. This chain links TRBV5-1 with TRBJ2-1; the D is unclear. Germline V gene lookup returns CDR1 SGHRS and CDR2 YFSETQ. The germline V and J ends were trimmed by 0 bases and 10 bases, with 14 bases remaining between them. The CDR3 has 14 amino acids.

This clonotype was counted at least ten times. The chain combines TRBV29-1 with TRBJ1-5; possible D gene TRBD1, 6 bases. CDR1 and CDR2 from the germline V gene are SQVTM and ANQGSEA. This CDR3 is built from 15 residues. V gave up 7 bases and J gave up 5 bases, with 21 bases separating them. In DNA, the CDR3 is TGCAGCGCTAACAACCAGGGGCTTAACGATCAGCCCCAGCATTTT. It yields the protein CSANNQGLNDQPQHF. Full variable domain (missing parts from reference TRBV29-1 and TRBJ1-5): SAVISQKPSRDICQRGTSLTIQCQVDSQVTMMFWYRQQPGQSLTLIATANQGSEATYESGFVIDKFPISRPNLTFSTLTVSNMSPEDSSIYLCSANNQGLNDQPQHFGDGTRLSIL.

This clonotype was counted only a few times. The chain carries TRBV28 and TRBJ2-7; perhaps D is TRBD1 or TRBD2 (5 bases each). Germline lookup yields CDR1 MDHEN and CDR2 SYDVKM. Trimming left V 3 bases short and J 2 bases short, with 8 bases between. This CDR3 has 13 amino acids. CDR3 sequence: CASSFGATYEQYF. In nucleotides, the CDR3 is TGTGCCAGCAGTTTCGGGGCAACCTACGAGCAGTACTTC.

Concerning this clonotype itself: Lacking the conserved final phenylalanine or tryptophan, this CDR3 likely reflects a read error. No DNA is shown, since the ends of the CDR3 on it are uncertain; the CDR3 is the one TCRdb lists. This CDR3 reads CASSQGLAGDLYERQLY. The chain links TRBV6-2 or TRBV6-3 to TRBJ2-1; the D call in the table, TRBD2, was not verified against the DNA. The CDR3 spans 17 amino acids, including both terminal residues. CDR1 MNHEY and CDR2 SVGEGT come from the germline V gene.

In its sample, this clonotype was seen many times. The chain recombines TRBV5-1 with TRBJ2-1; 10 positions match TRBD1. The CDR3 covers 15 residues. CDR1 is SGHRS, CDR2 YFSETQ, per germline. The V and J ends lost 3 bases and 6 bases, in that order; junction bases with no gene match: 6. The CDR3 bases are TGCGCCAGCAGCTCGGGACAGGGGCTCTCCAATGAGCAGTTCTTC. The encoded protein is CASSSGQGLSNEQFF.

The CDR3 sequence is CATSRRYNQPQYF. The DNA of the CDR3 is TGTGCCACCAGCAGACGGTACAATCAGCCCCAGTATTTT. V usage is TRBV15 and J usage is TRBJ1-5, with D hard to call. The DNA end is a closer match to TRBJ2-3, so the J assignment may be wrong. The CDR3 length is 13 residues. Germline CDR1 is LNHNV and CDR2 is YYDKDF (reference sequence).

CDR3 in amino acids: CAISEPDRGQNEQFF. The CDR3 bases are TGTGCCATCAGTGAGCCAGACAGGGGGCAAAATGAGCAGTTCTTC. The V call is TRBV10-3, the J call TRBJ2-1, with 10 bases matching TRBD1. The CDR3 is 15 amino acids. Trimming took 2 bases from V and 7 from J; bases not matched to a gene: 5. CDR1 and CDR2 from the germline V gene are ENHRY and SYGVKD.

This clonotype has ten or more counts. The chain employs TRBV7-2 and TRBJ2-1, with a tentative D call TRBD2 (5 bases). Germline loops: CDR1 SGHTA, CDR2 FQGNSA. The CDR3 covers 19 residues. Trimming took off 5 bases at V and 5 bases at J, with 28 bases between the two ends. DNA of the CDR3: TGTGCCAGCAGCCCAATCTTTACAAATGAGCGGAGACTACACAATGAGCAGTTCTTC. It yields the protein CASSPIFTNERRLHNEQFF.

At least ten counts were recorded for this clonotype. This chain connects TRBV29-1 to TRBJ1-1, with 7 positions matching TRBD1. J was trimmed by 1 base and V by 4 bases; bases with no gene match: 3. The V gene's germline CDR1 is SQVTM and CDR2 ANQGSEA. The CDR3 loop spans 13 amino acids. CDR3 loop: CSVGQGTNTEAFF. CDR3 in DNA: TGCAGCGTTGGACAGGGAACGAACACTGAAGCTTTCTTT.

This clonotype was counted many times. The rearrangement links TRBV4-1 to TRBJ2-1; 10 bases match TRBD1. CDR3 length: 16 amino acids. Germline trimming cut 3 bases from V and 10 bases from J; bases unmatched to any gene: 12. Germline CDR1 reads MGHRA; CDR2 reads YSYEKL. CDR3 in DNA: TGCGCCAGCAGCCACCTCCGGGACAGGGGCTCTCAGGAGCAGTTCTTC. Its translation is CASSHLRDRGSQEQFF.